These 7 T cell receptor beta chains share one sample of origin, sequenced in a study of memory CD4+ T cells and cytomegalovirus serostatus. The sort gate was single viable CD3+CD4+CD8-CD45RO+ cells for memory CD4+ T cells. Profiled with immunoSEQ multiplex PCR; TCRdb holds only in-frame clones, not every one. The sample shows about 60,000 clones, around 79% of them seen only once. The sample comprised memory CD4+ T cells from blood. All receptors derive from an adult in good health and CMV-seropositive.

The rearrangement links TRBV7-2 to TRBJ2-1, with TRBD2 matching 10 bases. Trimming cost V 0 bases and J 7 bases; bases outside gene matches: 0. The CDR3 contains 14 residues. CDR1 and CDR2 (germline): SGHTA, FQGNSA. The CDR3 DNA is TGTGCCAGCAGCTTAGCACTAGCGGGGAATGAGCAGTTCTTC. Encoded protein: CASSLALAGNEQFF.

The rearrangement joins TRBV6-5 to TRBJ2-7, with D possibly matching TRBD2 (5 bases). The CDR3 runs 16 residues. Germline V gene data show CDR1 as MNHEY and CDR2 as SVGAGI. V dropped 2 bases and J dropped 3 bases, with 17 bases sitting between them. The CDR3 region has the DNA TGTGCCAGCAGTTACAGGACGGGAATAACGGGCTACGAGCAGTACTTC. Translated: CASSYRTGITGYEQYF.

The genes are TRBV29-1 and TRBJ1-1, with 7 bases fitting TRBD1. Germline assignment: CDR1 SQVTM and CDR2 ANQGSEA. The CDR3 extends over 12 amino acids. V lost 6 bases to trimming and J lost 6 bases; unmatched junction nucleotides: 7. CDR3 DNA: TGCAGCGTGAGGACAGGCGAGGCTGAAGCTTTCTTT. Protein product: CSVRTGEAEAFF. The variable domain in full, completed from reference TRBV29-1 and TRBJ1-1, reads SAVISQKPSRDICQRGTSLTIQCQVDSQVTMMFWYRQQPGQSLTLIATANQGSEATYESGFVIDKFPISRPNLTFSTLTVSNMSPEDSSIYLCSVRTGEAEAFFGQGTRLTVV.

Here the CDR3 DNA reads TGTGCCAGCAGCTCTCGCTACGAGCAGTACTTC. It is translated as CASSSRYEQYF. The rearrangement joins TRBV7-8 to TRBJ2-7; D gene ambiguous. Germline assignment: CDR1 SGHVS and CDR2 FQNEAQ. V lost 4 bases and J lost 3, with 4 bases in between. This CDR3 has 11 residues.

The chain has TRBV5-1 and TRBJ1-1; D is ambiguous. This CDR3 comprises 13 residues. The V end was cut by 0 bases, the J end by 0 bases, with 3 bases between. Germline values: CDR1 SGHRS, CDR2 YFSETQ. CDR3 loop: CASSLEMNTEAFF. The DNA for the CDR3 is TGCGCCAGCAGCTTGGAAATGAACACTGAAGCTTTCTTT.

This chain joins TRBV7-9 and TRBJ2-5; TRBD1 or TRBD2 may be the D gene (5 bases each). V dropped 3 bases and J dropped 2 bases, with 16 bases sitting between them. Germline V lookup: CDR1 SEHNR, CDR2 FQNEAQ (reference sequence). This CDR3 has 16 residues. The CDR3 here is CASSFYEGIQQETQYF. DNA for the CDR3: TGTGCCAGCAGCTTTTACGAGGGGATCCAACAAGAGACCCAGTACTTC.

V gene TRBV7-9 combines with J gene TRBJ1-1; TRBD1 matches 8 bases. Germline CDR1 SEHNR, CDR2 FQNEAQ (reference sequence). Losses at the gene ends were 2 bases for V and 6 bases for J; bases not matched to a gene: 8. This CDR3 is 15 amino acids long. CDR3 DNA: TGTGCCAGCAGCTTATTTACCCGGACAGGGCCTGAAGCTTTCTTT. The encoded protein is CASSLFTRTGPEAFF.